These 26 T cell receptor beta chains came from one sample sequenced in a study of naive and memory T cell subsets. The beta constant-region primer was an equimolar mix of two oligonucleotides covering TRBC1 and TRBC2. Ligated cDNA was amplified by four rounds of PCR with nested alpha and beta constant-region primers and SP2. TCRdb itself ran the UMI-ligation and nested PCR reads through MiXCR, one entry per CDR3 protein. Among tens of thousands of distinct CDR3 sequences, roughly 9.3% were seen once, and the ten largest hold over 1%. The specimen was naive CD8+ T cells from blood. The source of these receptors is a human donor in good health.

This clonotype has a handful of counts. V usage is TRBV6-6 and J usage is TRBJ1-1; D unresolved. Germline lookup yields CDR1 MNHNY and CDR2 SVGAGI (reference sequence). The CDR3 sequence is 13 residues long. V lost 2 bases and J 3 bases, leaving 7 bases between the germline ends. Here the CDR3 reads CASSYGDDTEAFF. DNA for the CDR3: TGTGCCAGCAGTTACGGTGACGACACTGAAGCTTTCTTT.

This clonotype was detected many times. The chain is built from TRBV7-8 and TRBJ2-7; D not certain. With 2 bases removed from V and 2 bases from J, the gap between germline ends came to 13 bases. The CDR3 has 15 amino acids. From germline, CDR1 is SGHVS and CDR2 FQNEAQ. This CDR3 reads CASSLRAGSAYEQYF. The CDR3, as DNA: TGTGCCAGCAGCTTACGGGCTGGGTCGGCCTACGAGCAGTACTTC.

This clonotype was seen more than once but under ten times. V and J are TRBV10-3 and TRBJ2-1; the D gene is possibly TRBD2 (6 bases). Per the germline V gene, CDR1 is ENHRY and CDR2 is SYGVKD. The CDR3 is 16 amino acids. V lost 0 bases and J 10 bases, leaving 19 bases between the germline ends. The CDR3 reads CAISESLGGRRREQFF. The CDR3, as DNA: TGTGCCATCAGTGAGTCGTTGGGGGGTAGGCGGCGGGAGCAGTTCTTC.

This clonotype was found many times. This chain links TRBV28 with TRBJ2-1, with D unclear. The germline V gene encodes CDR1 MDHEN and CDR2 SYDVKM. Trimming stripped 8 bases from V and 5 bases from J, with 13 bases between. The CDR3 is made up of 13 amino acids. Here the CDR3 DNA reads TGTGCCAGCTCTGGCGATAGGGACAATGAGCAGTTCTTC. Translating it yields CASSGDRDNEQFF.

Many counts were recorded for this clonotype. The V and J genes are TRBV4-1 and TRBJ2-5; 10 nucleotides line up with TRBD1. Germline values: CDR1 MGHRA, CDR2 YSYEKL. Germline trimming cut 2 bases from V and 0 bases from J; bases unmatched to any gene: 6. The CDR3 loop spans 17 amino acids. The CDR3 sequence: CASSQIGQGVYQETQYF. DNA for the CDR3: TGCGCCAGCAGCCAAATCGGACAGGGGGTATACCAAGAGACCCAGTACTTC.

This clonotype was picked up a small number of times. The V gene is TRBV2, the J gene TRBJ2-3; the match to TRBD2 covers 7 bases. The germline gives CDR1 SNHLY, CDR2 FYNNEI. V trimming: 7 bases; J trimming: 4 bases; junction bases outside the gene matches: 11. The CDR3 length is 15 residues. The DNA of the CDR3 is TGTGCCAGCACGTCCGCGCGGGAGATTGCAGATACGCAGTATTTT. The encoded protein is CASTSAREIADTQYF.

In this sample, this clonotype turned up many times. The chain recombines TRBV21-1 with TRBJ1-6; the table's D call, TRBD1, was not checked against the DNA. TRBV21-1 is recorded as a pseudogene. CDR3 length: 14 amino acids. The chain's CDR3 is CANLIRTTRTPLHF. The CDR3 bases are TGTGCCAACCTGATAAGGACAACGAGGACACCCCTCCACTTT.

CDR3 sequence reads: CAIRELNGEQYF. CDR3 nucleotide sequence: TGTGCCATCAGAGAACTTAACGGGGAGCAGTACTTC. This sequence joins TRBV10-3 and TRBJ2-7; no clear D gene. Germline assignment: CDR1 ENHRY and CDR2 SYGVKD. CDR3 length equals 12 residues. The V end lost 6 bases, the J end lost 7 bases, and 13 bases lay between the germline ends.

This clonotype appeared many times. This chain joins TRBV29-1 and TRBJ2-1; 10 nucleotides align to TRBD2. CDR3 length: 13 residues. Per the germline V gene, CDR1 is SQVTM and CDR2 is ANQGSEA. The trim removed 6 bases at V and 4 bases at J, leaving 3 bases unmatched. The CDR3 sequence is CSVGLAAYNEQFF. The CDR3 bases are TGCAGCGTAGGACTAGCGGCTTACAATGAGCAGTTCTTC.

This clonotype was seen only a few times. The rearrangement uses TRBV29-1 and TRBJ2-7; D is possibly TRBD2 (5 bases). Germline V lookup: CDR1 SQVTM, CDR2 ANQGSEA. This CDR3 spans 14 amino acids. The ends were cut back, 1 base at V and 5 bases at J, with 15 bases in the middle. CDR3 amino acids: CSVEAGVLPHEQYF. The CDR3 coding sequence is TGCAGCGTTGAAGCCGGGGTCTTGCCCCACGAGCAGTACTTC.

This chain joins TRBV4-1 and TRBJ2-1; D is ambiguous. Germline CDR1 MGHRA, CDR2 YSYEKL. The germline V and J ends were trimmed by 0 bases and 0 bases, with 12 bases remaining between them. CDR3 size: 17 residues. The CDR3 nucleotides are TGCGCCAGCAGCCAAGATCCGGCGGAACGCTCCTACAATGAGCAGTTCTTC. Protein sequence: CASSQDPAERSYNEQFF.

The chain links TRBV6-5 to TRBJ2-3; TRBD2 might be the D (6 bases). V lost 0 bases to trimming and J lost 0 bases, with 10 bases between them. The CDR3 covers 16 residues. Germline V gene sequence: CDR1 MNHEY, CDR2 SVGAGI. CDR3 loop: CASSYSWAGSTDTQYF. The CDR3, as DNA: TGTGCCAGCAGTTACTCGTGGGCGGGGAGCACAGATACGCAGTATTTT.

The chain joins TRBV12-3 or TRBV12-4 to TRBJ2-1; D is unclear. The germline V and J ends were trimmed by 6 bases and 4 bases, with 13 bases remaining between them. The CDR3 runs 14 residues. CDR3 in amino acids: CASSLVPKYNEQFF. As DNA, the CDR3 is TGTGCCAGCAGCCTCGTACCTAAATACAATGAGCAGTTCTTC.

This clonotype occurred many times. Since no conserved phenylalanine or tryptophan closes the CDR3, a read error is the likely cause. Because the CDR3's place on the DNA is in doubt, the DNA is left out and the CDR3 is given as listed by TCRdb. This chain links TRBV5-8 with TRBJ1-2. The CDR3 spans 11 amino acids, including both terminal residues. Germline V CDR1 and CDR2: SGHTS, YDEGEE. The CDR3 here is CASRDGTVLTV.

This chain joins TRBV29-1 and TRBJ1-2, with D hard to call. The CDR3 contains 12 residues. V dropped 4 bases and J dropped 5 bases, with 11 bases sitting between them. From germline, CDR1 is SQVTM and CDR2 ANQGSEA. CDR3 amino acids: CSVVAGNYGYTF. DNA for the CDR3: TGCAGCGTTGTAGCTGGGAATTATGGCTACACCTTC.

The chain recombines TRBV19 with TRBJ2-7; D possibly matches TRBD1 or TRBD2 (5 bases each). The V end was cut by 3 bases, the J end by 3 bases, with 18 bases between. The CDR3 consists of 16 residues. Per germline, CDR1 LNHDA and CDR2 SQIVND (reference sequence). The CDR3 DNA sequence: TGTGCCAGTAGTATCGTGAGGGACGGATGGGGCTACGAGCAGTACTTC. Translating it yields CASSIVRDGWGYEQYF.

As regards this clonotype: Being one base from a much bigger clone, this may be a read error. Here the CDR3 omits its conserved ending phenylalanine or tryptophan, so a read error is the likely source. This rearrangement joins TRBV12-3 or TRBV12-4 to TRBJ2-7; unclear D gene. Trimming left V 3 bases short and J 4 bases short, with 4 bases between. This CDR3 comprises 11 residues. The CDR3 nucleotides read TGTGCCAGCAGTTTCTTATACGAGCAGTACTTA. Protein sequence: CASSFLYEQYL.

The rearrangement links TRBV5-1 to TRBJ2-5, with 11 bases fitting TRBD2. Looked up from germline, CDR1 is SGHRS and CDR2 is YFSETQ. The CDR3 spans 16 residues. The V gene end was trimmed by 4 bases and the J gene end by 3 bases; junction bases not matched to a gene: 8. CDR3 sequence: CASSPSGRFFEETQYF. CDR3 DNA sequence: TGCGCCAGCAGCCCTAGCGGGAGGTTCTTCGAAGAGACCCAGTACTTC. Full variable domain (rest looked up from reference TRBV5-1 and TRBJ2-5): KAGVTQTPRYLIKTRGQQVTLSCSPISGHRSVSWYQQTPGQGLQFLFEYFSETQRNKGNFPGRFSGRQFSNSRSEMNVSTLELGDSALYLCASSPSGRFFEETQYFGPGTRLLVL.

This clonotype was counted only a few times. The V call is TRBV30, the J call TRBJ2-7; TRBD2 matches 11 bases. Germline CDR1 reads GTSNPN; CDR2 reads SVGIG (reference sequence). CDR3 length: 16 residues. V shed 2 bases and J 3 bases; nucleotides not matched to a gene: 9. CDR3 coding DNA: TGTGCCTGGAGTAATGAGGGACTAGCGGATTTCTACGAGCAGTACTTC. The encoded protein is CAWSNEGLADFYEQYF.

V and J are TRBV27 and TRBJ2-1; perhaps TRBD1 as D (6 bases). Per germline, CDR1 MNHEY and CDR2 SMNVEV (reference sequence). V lost 4 bases, J lost 8 bases, and 15 bases lay in between. The CDR3 has 14 residues. DNA for the CDR3: TGTGCCAGCAGTTCGTCCACAGGGTCTGATGAGCAGTTCTTC. It encodes CASSSSTGSDEQFF.

V is TRBV4-3 and J is TRBJ1-5, with unresolved D. The CDR3 contains 15 residues. Between the trimmed V and J ends, which lost 0 bases and 3 bases, there was a span of 9 bases. Germline V gene data show CDR1 as LGHNA and CDR2 as YSLEER. The CDR3 coding sequence is TGCGCCAGCAGCCAAGATTCGGAAGCCAATCAGCCCCAGCATTTT. Amino acid sequence: CASSQDSEANQPQHF.

This clonotype was counted ten times or more. The chain uses TRBV27 and TRBJ2-3, with D tentatively TRBD2 (6 bases). This CDR3 is built from 14 residues. Germline CDR1 and CDR2: MNHEY and SMNVEV (reference sequence). Trimming left V 5 bases short and J 0 bases short, with 9 bases between. This chain's CDR3 is CASSPGESTDTQYF. The CDR3 bases are TGTGCCAGCAGTCCGGGGGAAAGCACAGATACGCAGTATTTT.

This clonotype was counted ten times or more. The chain is built from TRBV29-1 and TRBJ2-5; D is possibly TRBD2 (5 bases). Germline V CDR1 and CDR2: SQVTM, ANQGSEA. This CDR3 comprises 13 residues. The V end was cut by 2 bases, the J end by 5 bases, with 12 bases between. The CDR3 is CSVEFLAPETQYF. CDR3 nucleotide sequence: TGCAGCGTTGAATTCCTAGCCCCCGAGACCCAGTACTTC.

Turning to this clonotype: A clone one base away is much larger, so this may be a read error. The chain joins TRBV7-9 to TRBJ2-7, with TRBD1 identical over 9 bases. The CDR3 totals 16 residues. Germline CDR1 SEHNR, CDR2 FQNEAQ (reference sequence). The CDR3 loop is CASRVFTGQGSYERYF. DNA for the CDR3: TGTGCCAGCAGGGTGTTCACGGGACAGGGCTCCTACGAGCGGTACTTC.

This clonotype was seen many times. The chain combines TRBV10-2 with TRBJ2-5; TRBD1 matches at 8 bases. Germline assignment: CDR1 WSHSY and CDR2 SAAADI. Trimming removed 1 base from V and 4 bases from J; junction bases left unmatched: 2. This CDR3 has 14 amino acids. This CDR3 is CASSEFDRGETQYF. CDR3 DNA: TGCGCCAGCAGTGAGTTCGACAGGGGAGAGACCCAGTACTTC.

This clonotype was counted a few times. This rearrangement joins TRBV27 to TRBJ2-1; 7 bases agree with TRBD2. Trimming took 3 bases from V and 8 from J; bases not matched to a gene: 7. Germline V lookup: CDR1 MNHEY, CDR2 SMNVEV (reference sequence). CDR3 length equals 14 residues. The DNA of the CDR3 is TGTGCCAGCAGTTTGGGCGGGAGCCGAGATGAGCAGTTCTTC. Protein sequence: CASSLGGSRDEQFF.